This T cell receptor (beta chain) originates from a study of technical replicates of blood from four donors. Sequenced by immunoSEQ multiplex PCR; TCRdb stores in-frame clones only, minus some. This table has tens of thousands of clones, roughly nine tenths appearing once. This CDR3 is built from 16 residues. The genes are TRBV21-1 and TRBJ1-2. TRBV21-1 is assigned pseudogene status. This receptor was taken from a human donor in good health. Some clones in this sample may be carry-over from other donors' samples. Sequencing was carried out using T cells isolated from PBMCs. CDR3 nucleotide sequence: TGTGCCAGCAGCGGTAGCAAAGCGCCCGGATTCTATGGCTACACCTTC. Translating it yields CASSGSKAPGFYGYTF.